Below are 16 T cell receptor beta chains sequenced from a single sample in a study of blood T cells in healthy people across ages. A second PCR, run for about 6 to 12 cycles, used a sample-barcoded 5' primer plus a J-beta primer mix. In TCRdb, the 5' RACE reads were re-called with MiXCR into one record per CDR3 protein. The sample comprises around 1.5 million distinct CDR3 sequences, approximately 40% of which are singletons, and around 8% rests with the top ten. Input material: blood. The receptor set was obtained from a young woman in good health.

The chain has TRBV9 and TRBJ2-1; 7 nucleotides agree with TRBD2. In germline, CDR1 is SGDLS, CDR2 YYNGEE. This CDR3 is 15 amino acids long. Trimming cost V 3 bases and J 4 bases; bases outside gene matches: 7. CDR3 loop: CASSGLGGGYNEQFF. CDR3 bases: TGTGCCAGCAGCGGGCTTGGGGGGGGGTACAATGAGCAGTTCTTC. The whole variable domain, filled in from reference TRBV9 and TRBJ2-1, reads DSGVTQTPKHLITATGQRVTLRCSPRSGDLSVYWYQQSLDQGLQFLIQYYNGEERAKGNILERFSAQQFPDLHSELNLSSLELGDSALYFCASSGLGGGYNEQFFGPGTRLTVL.

The chain joins TRBV6-5 to TRBJ2-6; 8 nucleotides agree with TRBD1. CDR3 length: 15 residues. The germline gives CDR1 MNHEY, CDR2 SVGAGI. Unmatched junction bases numbered 7, after V lost 8 bases and J lost 4 bases. CDR3 region: CASGQGTAGANVLTF. The CDR3 coding sequence is TGTGCCAGCGGACAGGGAACAGCAGGGGCCAACGTCCTGACTTTC.

The chain recombines TRBV20-1 with TRBJ2-1, with TRBD2 as a possible D gene (6 bases). V was trimmed by 1 base and J by 4 bases, leaving 26 bases between them. CDR3 length equals 19 residues. Germline V gives CDR1 DFQATT, CDR2 SNEGSKA (reference sequence). In DNA, the CDR3 is TGCAGTGCTAGAGGGTTGGGGGGAATGGACAACTCGGGGTACAATGAGCAGTTCTTC. It yields the protein CSARGLGGMDNSGYNEQFF.

This clonotype was seen a few times. The chain combines TRBV20-1 with TRBJ1-2; TRBD1 matches at 10 bases. The CDR3 totals 14 residues. Germline loops: CDR1 DFQATT, CDR2 SNEGSKA (reference sequence). Losses at the gene ends were 3 bases for V and 1 base for J; bases not matched to a gene: 2. For the CDR3, the DNA is TGCAGTGCTAGGGGGACAGGGGTTAACTATGGCTACACCTTC. Encoded protein: CSARGTGVNYGYTF.

The gene calls are TRBV10-2 and TRBJ2-7; the match to TRBD2 covers 11 bases. The V and J ends lost 0 bases and 10 bases, in that order; junction bases with no gene match: 2. CDR1 and CDR2 (germline): WSHSY, SAAADI. The CDR3 has 13 residues. CDR3: CASSESTSGIQYF. The DNA of the CDR3 is TGCGCCAGCAGTGAGTCGACTAGCGGGATTCAGTACTTC.

V and J are TRBV6-6 and TRBJ2-7; TRBD1 matches at 9 bases. The CDR3 covers 15 residues. V was clipped by 6 bases and J by 0 bases; unmatched bases: 6. CDR1 is MNHNY, CDR2 SVGAGI, per germline (reference sequence). This CDR3 is CASRGSDRGSYEQYF. The CDR3 DNA follows: TGTGCCAGCAGAGGGTCGGACAGGGGCTCCTACGAGCAGTACTTC.

The chain uses TRBV7-9 and TRBJ2-1; no reliable D call. The V gene lost 7 bases and the J gene lost 2 bases, with 6 bases spanning the gap. Germline CDR1 is SEHNR and CDR2 is FQNEAQ (reference sequence). CDR3 length: 12 residues. The DNA of the CDR3 is TGTGCCAGCAAGTCGCCCTACAATGAGCAGTTCTTC. Its translation: CASKSPYNEQFF. Variable domain in full (rest from reference TRBV7-9 and TRBJ2-1): DTGVSQNPRHKITKRGQNVTFRCDPISEHNRLYWYRQTLGQGPEFLTYFQNEAQLEKSRLLSDRFSAERPKGSFSTLEIQRTEQGDSAMYLCASKSPYNEQFFGPGTRLTVL.

Notes on this clonotype: Sequence at one end of the junction differs from germline and may be a read error. CDR3 DNA: TGTGCTAGCAGCCCTGGGGGAGCGGGGCGGCAGATTGTCCCCTACAATGAGCAGTACTTC. This encodes CASSPGGAGRQIVPYNEQYF. This chain connects TRBV7-7 to TRBJ2-7; 7 nucleotides match TRBD2. Germline values: CDR1 SSHAT, CDR2 FNYEAQ (reference sequence). The CDR3 contains 20 residues.

This clonotype has a handful of counts. CDR3: CASWVNRGGWTDTQYF. Written as DNA, the CDR3 is TGTGCCAGCTGGGTTAATCGGGGGGGCTGGACAGATACGCAGTATTTT. The chain employs TRBV12-3 or TRBV12-4 and TRBJ2-3; 8 bases fit TRBD2. The CDR3 spans 16 residues. Trimming at V came to 8 bases and at J to 3 bases, leaving 13 bases not matched to a gene.

The V gene is TRBV6-1, the J gene TRBJ2-7; D remains ambiguous. V was clipped by 5 bases and J by 2 bases, with 16 bases between them. Germline V lookup: CDR1 MNHNS, CDR2 SASEGT. CDR3 size: 15 residues. CDR3 DNA: TGTGCCAGCAGTCCCCCCCTAGTACAGCCCTACGAGCAGTACTTC. This gives the protein CASSPPLVQPYEQYF.

The chain employs TRBV28 and TRBJ2-7; D is possibly TRBD1 or TRBD2 (5 bases each). This CDR3 has 17 amino acids. Trimming shortened V by 3 bases and J by 0 bases, and 18 bases separated the two germline ends. From germline, CDR1 is MDHEN and CDR2 SYDVKM. The CDR3 sequence: CASSFGDVQWSSYEQYF. The CDR3 nucleotides read TGTGCCAGCAGTTTCGGGGACGTCCAGTGGAGCTCCTACGAGCAGTACTTC.

There are many counts of this clonotype. V gene TRBV2 combines with J gene TRBJ2-5, with TRBD2 matching 7 bases. This CDR3 comprises 15 residues. The trim removed 3 bases at V and 4 bases at J, leaving 8 bases unmatched. CDR1 is SNHLY, CDR2 FYNNEI, per germline. The CDR3 DNA reads as TGTGCCAGCAGTGACAGGGTACAGCGGGGAGAGACCCAGTACTTC. Its translation: CASSDRVQRGETQYF.

This clonotype was detected only a few times. This chain links TRBV3-1 with TRBJ2-5, with TRBD2 as a possible D gene (5 bases). Trimming removed 4 bases at V and 5 bases at J, with 20 bases between. There are 16 residues in the CDR3. Germline CDR1 reads LGHDT; CDR2 reads YNNKEL (reference sequence). The CDR3 protein is CASSPLGFGRGETQYF. The CDR3 region has the DNA TGTGCCAGCAGCCCCCTCGGCTTTGGGCGAGGGGAGACCCAGTACTTC.

The rearrangement joins TRBV11-2 to TRBJ2-1; no definite D call. Looked up from germline, CDR1 is SGHAT and CDR2 is FQNNGV. The CDR3 spans 17 residues. V gave up 1 base and J gave up 6 bases, with 19 bases separating them. CDR3 sequence: CASSLVLTGLIVNEQFF. CDR3 nucleotide sequence: TGTGCCAGCAGCTTAGTATTGACCGGGTTAATAGTCAATGAGCAGTTCTTC.

The V gene is TRBV20-1, the J gene TRBJ2-1; D possibly corresponds to TRBD2 (7 bases). CDR3 length equals 15 residues. Germline-derived CDR1 and CDR2 are DFQATT and SNEGSKA (reference sequence). V shed 6 bases and J shed 2 bases, with 17 bases lying between them. In DNA form, the CDR3 reads TGCAGTGCCTTCAAAGGGGGGGGGCCCTACAATGAGCAGTTCTTC. Its protein is CSAFKGGGPYNEQFF.

CDR3 amino acids: CAISVAGASTDTQYF. The CDR3, as DNA: TGTGCCATCAGTGTAGCGGGGGCCAGCACAGATACGCAGTATTTT. The rearrangement uses TRBV10-3 and TRBJ2-3; 9 positions agree with TRBD2. V trimming: 4 bases; J trimming: 0 bases; junction bases outside the gene matches: 2. Germline-derived CDR1 and CDR2 are ENHRY and SYGVKD. This CDR3 comprises 15 residues.